The rows below give T cell receptor beta chains drawn from one sample of a study of blood T cell repertoires in COVID-19. Only in-frame clones appear in the TCRdb table, and some are missing; sequencing was by immunoSEQ multiplex PCR. The sample carries tens of thousands of clones, about nine tenths recorded once. Sequences were obtained from peripheral blood. All receptors derive from a human donor in a cohort sampled during active COVID-19. The CDR3 runs from the conserved cysteine through the conserved F or W. D genes are given only for firm matches. Some rows mark clone size as missing; the rest say once, few, many or name a class of expanded clone.

D	size	J	V	length	CDR3	DNA
TRBD1	NA	TRBJ2-2	TRBV18	15	CASSPQTGDAGELFF	TGTGCCAGCTCACCGCAGACAGGGGATGCCGGGGAGCTGTTTTTT
NA	NA	TRBJ1-5	TRBV12-3/TRBV12-4	12	CASSSYSGRKHF	TGTGCCAGCAGCTCCTACAGCGGTCGTAAGCATTTT
TRBD1	NA	TRBJ2-2	TRBV10-3	16	CAIRPDRGLETGELFF	TGTGCCATCAGACCGGACAGGGGGCTGGAAACCGGGGAGCTGTTTTTT
NA	few	TRBJ1-5	TRBV2	13	CASNRQSNQPQHF	TGTGCCAGCAACCGACAGAGCAATCAGCCCCAGCATTTT
TRBD1	once	TRBJ1-1	TRBV6-6	16	CASSYALTGIDTEAFF	TGTGCCAGCAGTTACGCCCTGACAGGGATTGACACTGAAGCTTTCTTT
TRBD1	NA	TRBJ1-2	TRBV25-1	13	CASGTGSNYGYTF	TGTGCCAGCGGGACAGGTTCTAACTATGGCTACACCTTC
NA	NA	TRBJ1-1	TRBV5-1	15	CASGVRGEVNTEAFF	TGCGCCAGCGGAGTGCGAGGGGAGGTGAACACTGAAGCTTTCTTT
NA	once	TRBJ2-7	TRBV4-1	13	CASSQEDGLGQYF	TGCGCCAGCAGCCAGGAGGACGGGTTAGGACAGTACTTC
NA	NA	TRBJ1-2	TRBV6-2/TRBV6-3	13	CASSTQGPYGYTF	TGTGCCAGCAGCACACAGGGACCCTATGGCTACACCTTC
NA	NA	TRBJ2-1	TRBV3-1/TRBV3-2	17	CASSPAKGGGTYNEQFF	TGTGCCAGCAGCCCCGCTAAAGGGGGGGGTACCTACAATGAGCAGTTCTTC
NA	few	TRBJ1-2	TRBV25-1	11	CASSESIGYTF	TGTGCCAGCAGTGAGAGTATCGGCTACACCTTC
NA	NA	TRBJ1-1	TRBV5-6	14	CASSLGRVNTEAFF	TGTGCCAGCAGCTTGGGCAGGGTGAACACTGAAGCTTTCTTT
TRBD1	few	TRBJ1-5	TRBV6-2/TRBV6-3	12	CASSYSDRPEHF	TGTGCCAGCAGTTACTCGGACAGGCCGGAGCATTTT
NA	once	TRBJ1-2	TRBV20-1	15	CSASLFGQGNYGYTF	TGCAGTGCTAGTCTATTCGGGCAGGGGAACTATGGCTACACCTTC
TRBD1	once	TRBJ2-7	TRBV7-9	14	CASSDGTAAYEQYF	TGTGCCAGCAGTGATGGGACAGCAGCCTACGAGCAGTACTTC
TRBD2	once	TRBJ2-7	TRBV24-1	14	CATRGGGFFYEQYF	TGTGCCACCCGCGGGGGGGGGTTCTTCTACGAGCAGTACTTC
TRBD1	NA	TRBJ1-1	TRBV18	14	CASSPGTVNTEAFF	TGTGCCAGCTCACCCGGGACAGTTAACACTGAAGCTTTCTTT
TRBD2	NA	TRBJ2-3	TRBV29-1	15	CSVERLAGGTDTQYF	TGCAGCGTTGAAAGACTAGCGGGGGGCACAGATACGCAGTATTTT
NA	NA	TRBJ1-3	TRBV3-1/TRBV3-2	14	CASSKRGTGNTIYF	TGTGCCAGCAGCAAACGGGGGACCGGAAACACCATATATTTT
TRBD1	NA	TRBJ1-1	TRBV6-6	16	CASSYGTGGVDAEAFF	TGTGCCAGCAGTTACGGAACAGGGGGAGTGGACGCTGAAGCTTTCTTT
NA	NA	TRBJ1-4	TRBV18	16	CASSQEPWAQNEKLFF	TGTGCCAGCTCACAAGAACCCTGGGCCCAGAATGAAAAACTGTTTTTT
NA	NA	TRBJ2-7	TRBV6-5	13	CASSIGGDYEQYF	TGTGCCAGCAGCATTGGCGGGGACTACGAGCAGTACTTC
NA	NA	TRBJ1-5	TRBV19	16	CASSIPRRQGGQPQHF	TGTGCCAGTAGTATTCCACGGCGGCAGGGTGGTCAGCCCCAGCATTTT
NA	NA	TRBJ2-2	TRBV4-3	14	CASSQGRVTGELFF	TGCGCCAGCAGCCAAGGGAGGGTCACCGGGGAGCTGTTTTTT
TRBD1	few	TRBJ1-1	TRBV4-1	16	CASSQAPSGQGTEAFF	TGCGCCAGCAGCCAAGCCCCGTCAGGACAGGGCACTGAAGCTTTCTTT
TRBD1	NA	TRBJ1-1	TRBV5-1	15	CASSEGTGGNTEAFF	TGCGCCAGCAGCGAGGGGACAGGAGGGAACACTGAAGCTTTCTTT
NA	NA	TRBJ1-2	TRBV11-2	11	CASSQNYGYTF	TGTGCCAGCAGCCAGAACTATGGCTACACCTTC
NA	NA	TRBJ2-7	TRBV3-1/TRBV3-2	13	CASSQFASYEQYF	TGTGCCAGCAGCCAATTCGCCAGCTACGAGCAGTACTTC
TRBD1	NA	TRBJ1-1	TRBV3-1/TRBV3-2	17	CASSQDFRGRLNTEAFF	TGTGCCAGCAGCCAAGATTTCAGGGGGCGGTTGAACACTGAAGCTTTCTTT
TRBD1	NA	TRBJ1-2	TRBV18	16	CASSTNSPGQGAGYTF	TGTGCCAGCTCAACCAACTCTCCGGGACAGGGGGCTGGCTACACCTTC
TRBD1	NA	TRBJ1-2	TRBV6-5	15	CASSYSFQGGYGYTF	TGTGCCAGCAGTTACTCGTTCCAGGGGGGCTATGGCTACACCTTC
TRBD1	NA	TRBJ1-1	TRBV7-9	16	CASSSGTGATNTEAFF	TGTGCCAGCAGCTCTGGGACAGGGGCCACGAACACTGAAGCTTTCTTT
TRBD2	NA	TRBJ2-6	TRBV3-1/TRBV3-2	22	CASSPFGASGGPRPGGANVLTF	TGTGCCAGCAGCCCCTTCGGGGCTAGCGGGGGGCCCCGTCCCGGTGGGGCCAACGTCCTGACTTTC
TRBD1	NA	TRBJ2-7	TRBV5-1	14	CASSTGQGAYEQYF	TGCGCCAGCAGCACGGGACAGGGGGCCTACGAGCAGTACTTC
NA	NA	TRBJ2-6	TRBV7-9	16	CASRPVGGPGANVLTF	TGTGCCAGCAGACCAGTGGGGGGGCCTGGGGCCAACGTCCTGACTTTC
TRBD1	NA	TRBJ1-1	TRBV7-2	13	CASSPGQGRDAFF	TGTGCCAGCAGCCCTGGACAGGGGAGGGATGCTTTCTTT
NA	once	TRBJ2-7	TRBV24-1	17	CATSDLPLTGYSYEQYF	TGTGCCACCAGTGATTTGCCCTTGACAGGTTATTCCTACGAGCAGTACTTC
NA	NA	TRBJ2-5	TRBV7-2	15	CASSLAKQPQETQYF	TGTGCCAGCAGCTTAGCGAAACAGCCCCAAGAGACCCAGTACTTC
NA	once	TRBJ1-3	TRBV10-3	13	CAIVESSGNTIYF	TGTGCCATTGTGGAGTCTTCTGGAAACACCATATATTTT
TRBD1	NA	TRBJ1-3	TRBV11-2	19	CASSQDRGVSGSLGNTIYF	TGTGCCAGCAGCCAGGACAGGGGAGTATCGGGTAGCCTGGGAAACACCATATATTTT
TRBD1	NA	TRBJ2-7	TRBV20-1	14	CSASRGQGAGEQYF	TGCAGTGCTAGTCGCGGACAGGGGGCAGGGGAGCAGTACTTC
TRBD1	NA	TRBJ2-2	TRBV10-3	14	CATLRDRETGELFF	TGTGCCACTCTCCGGGACAGGGAGACCGGGGAGCTGTTTTTT
NA	NA	TRBJ1-1	TRBV7-9	11	CASSLGVEAFF	TGTGCCAGCAGCTTAGGCGTTGAAGCTTTCTTT
NA	NA	TRBJ1-2	TRBV24-1	13	CATSDGEIYGYTF	TGTGCCACCAGTGATGGGGAGATCTATGGCTACACCTTC
TRBD1	NA	TRBJ1-4	TRBV6-5	13	CASRPTGEEKLFF	TGTGCCAGCAGGCCCACAGGGGAAGAAAAACTGTTTTTT
TRBD1	NA	TRBJ1-2	TRBV18	17	CASSPSGTGKANYGYTF	TGTGCCAGCTCACCCTCCGGGACAGGGAAAGCTAACTATGGCTACACCTTC
TRBD1	NA	TRBJ1-4	TRBV10-3	15	CAISDGQGASEKLFF	TGTGCCATCAGTGACGGACAGGGAGCGAGTGAAAAACTGTTTTTT
NA	NA	TRBJ1-1	TRBV18	13	CASSPPGDTEAFF	TGTGCCAGCTCACCCCCAGGGGACACTGAAGCTTTCTTT
TRBD1	once	TRBJ2-1	TRBV9	20	CASSVQPSWDRVSSYNEQFF	TGTGCCAGCAGCGTCCAACCCTCCTGGGACAGGGTTAGCTCCTACAATGAGCAGTTCTTC
TRBD1	NA	TRBJ2-2	TRBV19	16	CASSIAGTGKTGELFF	TGTGCCAGTAGTATAGCCGGGACAGGGAAGACCGGGGAGCTGTTTTTT
NA	NA	TRBJ1-2	TRBV7-9	14	CASSIRTANYGYTF	TGTGCCAGCAGCATCCGGACAGCAAATTATGGCTACACCTTC
NA	NA	TRBJ1-1	TRBV5-1	13	CASSGRVNTEAFF	TGCGCCAGCAGCGGCAGGGTGAACACTGAAGCTTTCTTT
NA	NA	TRBJ1-1	TRBV3-1/TRBV3-2	15	CASSQAGQGPTEAFF	TGTGCCAGCAGCCAAGCGGGCCAGGGGCCAACTGAAGCTTTCTTT